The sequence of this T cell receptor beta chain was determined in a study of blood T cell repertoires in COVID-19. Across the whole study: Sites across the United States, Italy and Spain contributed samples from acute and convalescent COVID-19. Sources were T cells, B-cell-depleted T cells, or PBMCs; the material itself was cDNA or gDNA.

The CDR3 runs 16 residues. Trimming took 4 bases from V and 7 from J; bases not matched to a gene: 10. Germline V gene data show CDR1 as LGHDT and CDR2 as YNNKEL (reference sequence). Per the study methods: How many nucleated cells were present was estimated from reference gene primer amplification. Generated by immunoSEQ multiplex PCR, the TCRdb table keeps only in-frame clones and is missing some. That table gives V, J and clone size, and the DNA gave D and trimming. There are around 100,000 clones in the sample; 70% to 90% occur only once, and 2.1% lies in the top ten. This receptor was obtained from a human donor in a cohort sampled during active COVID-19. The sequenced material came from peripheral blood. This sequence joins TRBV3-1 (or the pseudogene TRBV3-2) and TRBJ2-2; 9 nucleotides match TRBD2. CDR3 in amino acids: CASSPPAGGPGGELFF. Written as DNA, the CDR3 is TGTGCCAGCAGCCCCCCGGCGGGAGGGCCCGGCGGGGAGCTGTTTTTT.